This is a list of T cell receptor beta chains from one sample in a study of T cells expressing NK-cell markers. TCRdb re-analyzed the 5' RACE reads; it lists each CDR3 protein once, without DNA. In all, the sample yields about 460,000 distinct CDR3 sequences. The sample taken for sequencing was blood T cells: a sorted CD56 or NKG2C T cell subset, CD4+ or CD8+ T cells, or bulk PBMC T cells (not recorded which). These receptor sequences come from a woman in her 50s in good health. Both conserved end residues are part of each CDR3.

cdr3_aa | j_call | v_call
CASSTTGTGSIEQYF | TRBJ2-7 | TRBV7-6
CATSRPQLAGHNEQFF | TRBJ2-1 | TRBV15
CASNTLDRGRASELFF | TRBJ2-2 | TRBV27
CASSLGQVSGELFF | TRBJ2-2 | TRBV9
CASSDRTKGNEQYF | TRBJ2-7 | TRBV9
CASSHQTVSYNEQFF | TRBJ2-1 | TRBV4-1
CASSLWGKGKNIQYF | TRBJ2-4 | TRBV7-9
CASSAQETQYF | TRBJ2-5 | TRBV5-1
CASSLGMNTEAFF | TRBJ1-1 | TRBV12-3/TRBV12-4
CASGLVRGVNTEAFF | TRBJ1-1 | TRBV12-5
CAISESTGGLSGYTF | TRBJ1-2 | TRBV10-3
CASSHPKPGQGSSGANVLTF | TRBJ2-6 | TRBV4-1
CAISEQGFDGYTF | TRBJ1-2 | TRBV10-3
CASSDVNDSPLHF | TRBJ1-6 | TRBV6-2/TRBV6-3
CASAGTSGSDTQYF | TRBJ2-3 | TRBV6-4
CSATTGLNEQFF | TRBJ2-1 | TRBV29-1
CASRQGALDEQYF | TRBJ2-7 | TRBV12-3/TRBV12-4
CSARGTEGSNQPQHF | TRBJ1-5 | TRBV20-1
CASSPTSAFLNEQFF | TRBJ2-1 | TRBV28
CSGVDRLEFYGYTF | TRBJ1-2 | TRBV20-1
CASSPDRDEAFF | TRBJ1-1 | TRBV14
CSARGLAYDTQYF | TRBJ2-3 | TRBV20-1
CASSRRNPTEAFF | TRBJ1-1 | TRBV6-1
CASSSLLAGVGETQYF | TRBJ2-5 | TRBV12-3/TRBV12-4
CARGRDRYEQYF | TRBJ2-7 | TRBV27
CASSPLGRTPSTDTQYF | TRBJ2-3 | TRBV18
CASRNSGRTHEQYF | TRBJ2-7 | TRBV6-2/TRBV6-3
CASSRPGPSGNTIYF | TRBJ1-3 | TRBV5-1
CASSPLPVGSSNEKLFF | TRBJ1-4 | TRBV12-3/TRBV12-4
CASSLTGGPGNEQFF | TRBJ2-1 | TRBV5-1
CASSLEIGQAAYGYTF | TRBJ1-2 | TRBV12-3/TRBV12-4
CASSLDRASTDTQYF | TRBJ2-3 | TRBV5-1
CASSLFFRMSSDTQYF | TRBJ2-3 | TRBV28
CASSQGRQGEWETQYF | TRBJ2-5 | TRBV4-1
CASIRGLDYNEQFF | TRBJ2-1 | TRBV5-1
CSASGGRGMGAKNIQYF | TRBJ2-4 | TRBV20-1
CASSVAPQGDQPQHF | TRBJ1-5 | TRBV9
CAISDAGQDTQYF | TRBJ2-3 | TRBV10-3
CASSQDHGDRADGGANVLTF | TRBJ2-6 | TRBV4-1
CSASASPAGMNTEAFF | TRBJ1-1 | TRBV20-1
CASSRPNLNTGELFF | TRBJ2-2 | TRBV12-3/TRBV12-4
CATIRAGANEQFF | TRBJ2-1 | TRBV10-3